This TCR beta chain stems from a study of molecular identifiers for immune sequencing clone quantification. Turning to the study itself: Four of five RNA aliquots from approximately 20,000 or 100,000 naive CD8 T cells were sequenced.

This CDR3 is built from 13 residues. The germline V gene encodes CDR1 SQVTM and CDR2 ANQGSEA. Concerning this clonotype itself: Just one base apart from a much larger clone, this may be a read error.

Each CDR3 protein is one row after TCRdb ran MiXCR on the PCR reads. The sample carries under 85,000 distinct CDR3 sequences, 15% to 20% recorded once. The receptor was isolated from a human donor in good health. Some libraries in this study had Jurkat cell RNA spiked in. The sample was naive CD8+ T cells from blood, with Jurkat cell RNA spiked in. The subset here: FACS-sorted CD8+CD4-CCR7+CD45RA+ naive T cells. The rearrangement joins TRBV29-1 to TRBJ2-7; a possible D gene is TRBD1 (5 bases). The CDR3 sequence: CSVEEGQGYKQYF. CDR3 nucleotides: TGCAGCGTTGAAGAGGGTCAGGGCTACAAGCAGTACTTC.